This T cell receptor (beta chain) was observed in a study of T-cell reconstitution after alpha-beta-depleted transplantation in children. V dropped 7 bases and J dropped 0 bases, with 4 bases sitting between them. Germline lookup yields CDR1 SQVTM and CDR2 ANQGSEA. The CDR3 spans 11 residues. This clonotype was recorded at least ten times. TCRbeta library construction was performed incorporating unique molecular identifiers. TCRdb itself ran the PCR reads through MiXCR, one entry per CDR3 protein. Here the sample spans roughly 610,000 distinct CDR3 sequences, roughly 10% being singletons. The genes are TRBV29-1 and TRBJ1-3, with D hard to call. The source of this sequence is a human donor who donated a stem cell graft to a child with acute myeloid leukemia. The sample in question was PBMCs from the stem cell graft donor, obtained from the stem cell graft. The CDR3 region is CSGVSGNTIYF. CDR3 bases: TGCAGCGGGGTCTCTGGAAACACCATATATTTT.